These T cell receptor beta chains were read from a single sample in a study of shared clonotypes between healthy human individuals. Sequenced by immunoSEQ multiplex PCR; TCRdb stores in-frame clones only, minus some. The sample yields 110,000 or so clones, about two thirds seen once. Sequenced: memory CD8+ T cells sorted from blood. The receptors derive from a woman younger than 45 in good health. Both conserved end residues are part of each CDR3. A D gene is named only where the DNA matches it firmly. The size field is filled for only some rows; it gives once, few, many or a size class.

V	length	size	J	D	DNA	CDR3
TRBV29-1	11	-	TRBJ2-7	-	TGCAGCGTCTCCGACAGCTACGAGCAGTACTTC	CSVSDSYEQYF
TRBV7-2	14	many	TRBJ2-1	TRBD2	TGTGCCAGCAGAGGGACTAGCGGGCCCGATGAGCAGTTCTTC	CASRGTSGPDEQFF
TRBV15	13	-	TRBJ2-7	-	TGTGCCACCAGCAGTGTTCTAGCCCCCGAGCAGTACTTC	CATSSVLAPEQYF
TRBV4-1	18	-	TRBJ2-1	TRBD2	TGCGCCAGCAGCCACCGGCCCCCACTAGCGGGGAAAAACAATGAGCAGTTCTTC	CASSHRPPLAGKNNEQFF
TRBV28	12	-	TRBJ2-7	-	TGTGCCAGCAGTTTATGGCTAGGAGAGCAGTACTTC	CASSLWLGEQYF
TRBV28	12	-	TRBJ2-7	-	TGTGCCAGCAGTAACAGGGCTTACGAGCAGTACTTC	CASSNRAYEQYF
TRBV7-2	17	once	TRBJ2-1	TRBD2	TGTGCCAGCAGCTCCCGGGGTTCGGCGGGAGGGCGTTATGAGCAGTTCTTC	CASSSRGSAGGRYEQFF
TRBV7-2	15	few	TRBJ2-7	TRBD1	TGTGCCAGCAGCCTAGGACAGGGTCGCTTCTACGAGCAGTACTTC	CASSLGQGRFYEQYF
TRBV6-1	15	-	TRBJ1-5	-	TGTGCCAGCAGTGAAGATCCCCTGCGGGGTGGGCCCCAGCATTTT	CASSEDPLRGGPQHF
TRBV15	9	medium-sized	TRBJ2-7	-	TGTGCCACCAGCGCCGAGCAGTACTTC	CATSAEQYF
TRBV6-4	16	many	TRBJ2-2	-	TGTGCCAGCAGTGAAGCGGACGGGAGTGTCACCGGGGAGCTGTTTTTT	CASSEADGSVTGELFF
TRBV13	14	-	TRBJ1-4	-	TGTGCCAGCAGCGATGGCGGGGGGCTCGAAAAACTGTTTTTT	CASSDGGGLEKLFF
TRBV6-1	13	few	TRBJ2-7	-	TGTGCCAGCAGTGAAATCGGTTGGGACGAGCAGTACTTC	CASSEIGWDEQYF
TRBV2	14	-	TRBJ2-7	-	TGTGCCAGCAGTGAATTACCTGGAACCTACGAGCAGTACTTC	CASSELPGTYEQYF
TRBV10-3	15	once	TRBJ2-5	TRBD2	TGTGCCATCAGTGAGTCGGCAGCGGGAACTGAGACCCAGTACTTC	CAISESAAGTETQYF
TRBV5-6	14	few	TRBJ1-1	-	TGTGCCAGCAGCGCATTTTACGGGCTCACTGAAGCTTTCTTT	CASSAFYGLTEAFF
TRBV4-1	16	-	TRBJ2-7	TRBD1	TGCGCCAGCAGCCAAGCGAGGACAGGGATCCCCTACGAGCAGTACTTC	CASSQARTGIPYEQYF
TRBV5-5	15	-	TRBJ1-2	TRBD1	TGTGCCAGCAGCCCCGGACAGGGCCCTAACTATGGCTACACCTTC	CASSPGQGPNYGYTF
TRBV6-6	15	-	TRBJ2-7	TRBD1	TGTGCCAGCAGTTACTCCCCGGGACAGATTTACGAGCAGTACTTC	CASSYSPGQIYEQYF
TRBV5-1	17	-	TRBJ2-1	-	TGCGCCAGCAGCTTGGCTGCGGCCAGCGGGCACTACAATGAGCAGTTCTTC	CASSLAAASGHYNEQFF
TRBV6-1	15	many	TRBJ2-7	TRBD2	TGTGCCAGTGATTCCGGGACTAGCGGGCCCTACGAGCAGTACTTC	CASDSGTSGPYEQYF
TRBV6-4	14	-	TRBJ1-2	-	TGTGCCAGCAGTGTCCTCCCGGGCCTCGGGAGCTACACCTTC	CASSVLPGLGSYTF
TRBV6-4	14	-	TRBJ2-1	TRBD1	TGTGCCAGCAGTGACTCCGGGACAGGTAATGAGCAGTTCTTC	CASSDSGTGNEQFF
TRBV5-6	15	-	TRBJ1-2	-	TGTGCCAGCACCTCGGGGGCCGGCGTCTACAATGGCTACACCTTC	CASTSGAGVYNGYTF